This TCR beta chain was obtained from a study of CD8 T cells in Susac syndrome. The wider study: Among the Susac syndrome patients sequenced, about 6 had active disease and roughly 8 were in remission.

The CDR3 is 12 amino acids. The germline CDR1 and CDR2 sequences are SNHLY and FYNNEI. Trimming cost V 0 bases and J 14 bases, with 8 bases left between them. With random hexamers, roughly 0.45 to 1 ug RNA was reverse transcribed. Via MiXCR, TCRdb re-called the immunoSEQ multiplex PCR reads, giving one row per CDR3 protein. Of 130,000 to 150,000 distinct CDR3 sequences in the sample, approximately 94% were seen once. Sequenced sample: CD4+ T cells from PBMCs. J is TRBJ1-6 and V is TRBV2, with D possibly matching TRBD1 (5 bases). The source of this sequence is a human donor with Susac syndrome. The CDR3 sequence: CASSEASGALHF. CDR3 nucleotides: TGTGCCAGCAGTGAAGCGTCGGGGGCCCTCCACTTT.